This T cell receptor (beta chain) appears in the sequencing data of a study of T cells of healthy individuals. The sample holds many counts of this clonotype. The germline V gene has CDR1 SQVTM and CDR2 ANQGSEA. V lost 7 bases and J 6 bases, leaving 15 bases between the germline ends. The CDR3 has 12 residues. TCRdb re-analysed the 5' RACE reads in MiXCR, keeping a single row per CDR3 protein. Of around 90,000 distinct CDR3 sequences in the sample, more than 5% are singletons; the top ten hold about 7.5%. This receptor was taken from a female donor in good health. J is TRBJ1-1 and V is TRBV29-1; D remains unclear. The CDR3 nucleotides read TGCAGCGCTGGGCTCCGAGGCGCTGAAGCTTTCTTT. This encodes CSAGLRGAEAFF.